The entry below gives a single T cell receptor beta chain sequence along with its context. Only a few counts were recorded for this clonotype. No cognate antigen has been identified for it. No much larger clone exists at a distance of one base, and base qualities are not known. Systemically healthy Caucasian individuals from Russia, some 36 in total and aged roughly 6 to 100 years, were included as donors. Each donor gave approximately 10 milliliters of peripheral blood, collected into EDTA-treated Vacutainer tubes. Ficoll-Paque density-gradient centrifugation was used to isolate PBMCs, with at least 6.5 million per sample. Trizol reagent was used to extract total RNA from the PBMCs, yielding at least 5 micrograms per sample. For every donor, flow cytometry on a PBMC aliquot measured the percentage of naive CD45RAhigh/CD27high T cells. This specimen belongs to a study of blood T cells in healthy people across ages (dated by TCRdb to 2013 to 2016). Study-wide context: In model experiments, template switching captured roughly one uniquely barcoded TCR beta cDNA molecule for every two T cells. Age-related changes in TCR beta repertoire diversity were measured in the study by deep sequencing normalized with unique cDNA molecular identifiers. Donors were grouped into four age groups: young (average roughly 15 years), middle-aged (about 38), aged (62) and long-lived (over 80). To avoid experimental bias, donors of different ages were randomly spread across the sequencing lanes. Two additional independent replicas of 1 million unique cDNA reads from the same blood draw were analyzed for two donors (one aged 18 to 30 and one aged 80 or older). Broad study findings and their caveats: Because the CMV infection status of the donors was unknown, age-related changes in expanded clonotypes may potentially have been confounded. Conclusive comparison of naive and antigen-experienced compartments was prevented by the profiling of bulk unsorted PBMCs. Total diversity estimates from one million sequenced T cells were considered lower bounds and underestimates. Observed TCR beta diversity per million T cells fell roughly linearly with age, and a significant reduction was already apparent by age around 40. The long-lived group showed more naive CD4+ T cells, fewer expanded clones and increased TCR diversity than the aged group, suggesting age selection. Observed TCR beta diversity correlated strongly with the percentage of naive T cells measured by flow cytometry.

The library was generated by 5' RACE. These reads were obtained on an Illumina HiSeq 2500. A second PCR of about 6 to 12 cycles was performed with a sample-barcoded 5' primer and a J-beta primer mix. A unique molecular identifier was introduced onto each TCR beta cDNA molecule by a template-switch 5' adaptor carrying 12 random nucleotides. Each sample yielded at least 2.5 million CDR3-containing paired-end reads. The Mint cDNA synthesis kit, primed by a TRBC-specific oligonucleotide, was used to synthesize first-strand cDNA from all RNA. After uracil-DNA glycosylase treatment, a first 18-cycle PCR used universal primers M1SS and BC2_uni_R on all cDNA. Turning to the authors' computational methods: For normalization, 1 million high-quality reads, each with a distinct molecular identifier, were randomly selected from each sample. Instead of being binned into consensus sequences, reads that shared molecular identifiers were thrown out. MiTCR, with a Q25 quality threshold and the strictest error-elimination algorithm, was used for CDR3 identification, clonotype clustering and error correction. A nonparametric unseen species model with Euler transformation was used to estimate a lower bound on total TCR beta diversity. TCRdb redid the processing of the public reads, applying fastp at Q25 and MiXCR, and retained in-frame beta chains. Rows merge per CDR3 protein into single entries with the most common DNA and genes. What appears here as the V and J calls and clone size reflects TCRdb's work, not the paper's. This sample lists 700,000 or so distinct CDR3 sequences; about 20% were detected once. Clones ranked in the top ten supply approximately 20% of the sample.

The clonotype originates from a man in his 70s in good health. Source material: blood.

The CDR3 here reads CSVEDPRRNEKLFF. The nucleotides read TGCAGCGTTGAAGATCCCCGTCGTAATGAAAAACTGTTTTTT. The chain was built from TRBV29-1 and TRBJ1-4, with the D gene too uncertain to name. V loses 0 bases, J loses 4 bases, and the germline ends lie 9 bases apart. The CDR3 numbers 14 residues from cysteine through phenylalanine. Of the read, only the CDR3 DNA is kept; its 42 bases are in frame from base 1. CDR1 and CDR2 are read off the germline V gene as SQVTM and ANQGSEA.